This T cell receptor (beta chain) came from a study of shared clonotypes between healthy human individuals (dated by TCRdb to 2019 to 2021). For the study in its entirety: A couple of women and a few men aged 18 to 49 years were included in the cohort. For each donor, CD4 naive and CD4 memory were each run on three plates, CD8 naive on two plates, and CD8 memory on one plate. Blood TCR repertoires of five healthy adults were deeply sequenced to estimate repertoire size and the extent of clonotype sharing between individuals. To increase sequencing depth and limit assay-specific biases, TCR repertoire library preparation and sequencing were carried out by different laboratories using diverse techniques. Per donor, leukapheresis produced somewhere between about 0.85 and 10 billion PBMCs. Results the study describes overall, beyond this receptor: Naive subsets generally had larger estimated clonotype richness than memory subsets. Rarefaction of sorted-subset datasets indicated incomplete sequencing despite the large sequencing depth. Sampling was restricted to blood, and TCR repertoires in tissue are likely to differ from TCR repertoires in blood. Approximately 5% of naive CD4, 3.5% of naive CD8, 2.3% of memory CD4, and around 0.4% of memory CD8 clonotypes were shared across a few donors. Because the study included only a small number of donors, the genetic and exposure-history diversity represented was limited. Based on pairwise subsampling, the degree of clonotype sharing among donors was expected to be affected by sequencing depth. Clonotypes shared by all four sorted-subset donors showed higher generation probabilities than non-shared clonotypes.

Donors were healthy HIV-negative adults with no recently reported acute infections or vaccinations. Every donor was a Caucasian adult living in Nashville, Tennessee, USA. CD4+ T cells were enriched by magnetic negative selection, after which naive cells were positively selected on CD45RA and the negative fraction was taken as the memory subset. After blood collection by leukapheresis, PBMCs were isolated using Ficoll-Histopaque density gradient centrifugation and then cryopreserved in the vapor phase of liquid nitrogen. Purity and quantity of every magnetically sorted T cell population were checked by analytical flow cytometry. Each sorted fraction had its genomic DNA isolated and then quantified by UV absorbance on a Nanodrop 2000c. Using the deep immunoSEQ assay, multiplex PCR amplified TCR CDR3 regions from genomic DNA. For each cell subset, the extracted genomic DNA was distributed evenly across all wells of several immunoSEQ 96-well plates, and each plate served as one replicate. Each replicate PCR for sorted subsets received roughly 0.2 ug genomic DNA, equal to tens of thousands of T cell genomes. Purified libraries were quantified with a Qubit 3.0 fluorometer, sized on a Bioanalyzer 2100, and re-quantified with the KAPA Library Quantification kit. Each immunoSEQ 96-well plate was sequenced on its own single-read 150-cycle Illumina NextSeq 550 flow cell. Per the original workflow: The immunoSEQ output contained only junctional sequences without quality scores, so filtering could not match that applied to full-length reads. To assign V/J genes and CDR3, sequences were annotated against IMGT germline references using PyIR, a Python wrapper for IgBLAST v1.9. Reads with weak V/J assignments (E-value above 1e-6), missing CDR3, stop codons, out-of-frame junctions, or ambiguous translated residues were removed. V3J clonotypes were defined as sequences sharing an identical inferred V gene, J gene, and CDR3 amino acid sequence. Percentage overlap between repertoires was calculated by dividing the number of shared unique clonotypes by the size of the smaller repertoire. Richness of each repertoire was evaluated using RTK rarefaction, the Chao1 estimator, and Recon v2.1 estimates of unobserved clonotypes. Generation probabilities were computed with OLGA for all TCRbeta clonotypes obtained by the gDNA method from several donors. As stored in TCRdb, this immuneACCESS dataset retains in-frame rearrangements with V and J assigned. A fraction of the clones does not appear; measured against another copy, unresolved V genes explain less than half of the discrepancy, and the remainder lacks a known reason. The DNA gave D and trimming, while V, J and clone size come from that table. The sample includes about 2.4 million clones, with over 85% observed a single time. The ten largest make up about 0.13% of the sample.

Remarks on this clone: The clone's antigen remains unknown. At one boundary the junction diverges from the germline segment, which might be a read error.

Sequenced sample: naive CD4+ T cells sorted from blood. In the paper's terms, the cell subset or site label means: CD45RA+ positively selected. The receptor was isolated from a man between 18 and 29 years old in good health.

The nucleotides read TGTGCCAGCAACCGACAGGGATCCAATGGGCAGTTCTTC. This encodes CASNRQGSNGQFF. In this chain, TRBV6-1 is recombined with TRBJ2-1; a stretch of 7 junction bases matches TRBD1. CDR1 MNHNS and CDR2 SASEGT are derived from the germline V gene. The CDR3 runs 13 residues from the cysteine to the phenylalanine. Only the CDR3 DNA stays, 39 bases, in frame from base 1.